This is a list of T cell receptor beta chains from one sample in a study of tumor-infiltrating lymphocytes in glioblastoma multiforme. From the multiplex PCR reads, TCRdb called clonotypes with MiXCR, one entry per CDR3 protein. The data show about 16,000 distinct CDR3 sequences, 73% seen once. Input material: brain tumor tissue. Source of these receptors: a male donor with glioblastoma. CDR3s include the opening cysteine and the closing phenylalanine or tryptophan. D genes are given only for firm matches. Some rows mark clone size as missing; the rest say once, few, many or name a class of expanded clone.

cdr3_nt cdr3_aa v_call d_call clone_size j_call
TGCAGCGCTAGTCGACCGGGACTAGCGGGAATGAATAGGCAGTTCTTC CSASRPGLAGMNRQFF TRBV20-1 TRBD2 . TRBJ2-1
TGCGCCAGCAGCTTAAAGGAGGGGGAGAAAACTGAAGCTTTCTTT CASSLKEGEKTEAFF TRBV7-9 . . TRBJ1-1
TGTGCCAGCAGCTCACCACTGGTGGGCAGGGAGACCCAGTACTTC CASSSPLVGRETQYF TRBV11-3 . . TRBJ2-5
TGCAGTGCTCGTTTCAGGGGGCGAAATACGCAGTATTTT CSARFRGRNTQYF TRBV20-1 TRBD1 few TRBJ2-3
TGCAGTGCTAGGGTAAACAGGGGCGAGACCCAGTACTTC CSARVNRGETQYF TRBV20-1 TRBD1 . TRBJ2-5
TGTGCCATCAGTGGTGGACATCCCTACGAGCAGTACTTC CAISGGHPYEQYF TRBV10-3 . . TRBJ2-7
TGTGCCAGCAGCTTAGATCTCCCTCCGAACACCGGGGAGCTGTTTTTT CASSLDLPPNTGELFF TRBV11-2 . many TRBJ2-2
TGTGCCAGCAGCTTGGGAGGGTCTACGGATACGCAGTATTTT CASSLGGSTDTQYF TRBV5-4 . large TRBJ2-3
TGCAGTGCTAGGGATGAGGCAGGTCTGTATAAGCAGTTCTTC CSARDEAGLYKQFF TRBV20-1 . few TRBJ2-1
TGTGCCAGCAGCTCCGGAATGGTCGGTGGCTACACCTTC CASSSGMVGGYTF TRBV28 . . TRBJ1-2
TGCAGCTTCGATGAAAGCGGTGGAGATACGCAGTATTTT CSFDESGGDTQYF TRBV29-1 . . TRBJ2-3
TGCGCAAGCGGCCAGGACCTGTTGGGGTCCCTCGAGCAGTACTTC CASGQDLLGSLEQYF TRBV4-1 . few TRBJ2-7
TGTGCCAGCAGCTTAGTCCCGGGCAGGGCGAACACTGAAGCTTTCTTT CASSLVPGRANTEAFF TRBV11-2 . . TRBJ1-1
TGTGCCAGCAGTTCGGGACTAGCGGGAACGGATGAGCAGTTCTTC CASSSGLAGTDEQFF TRBV11-3 TRBD2 few TRBJ2-1
TGTGCCAGCAGCTCCCGGGACAGGGAATTCGAGCAGTACTTC CASSSRDREFEQYF TRBV11-2 TRBD1 . TRBJ2-7
TGTGCCAGCAGCTTAGAAACTAGTGAACTTTCCAATGAGCGGTCCTTC CASSLETSELSNERSF TRBV11-3 . . TRBJ2-1
TGTGCCAGCAGGACAGGGGTTGAGACCGGGGAGCTGTTTTTT CASRTGVETGELFF TRBV6-2/TRBV6-3 TRBD1 . TRBJ2-2
TGTGCCAGCAGCTCAGGACTAGCGGCCACAGATACGCAGTATTTT CASSSGLAATDTQYF TRBV11-2 TRBD2 . TRBJ2-3
TGTGCCGGATCGGACAGGGTGGGGTCTGAGCAGTTCTTC CAGSDRVGSEQFF TRBV6-6 TRBD1 few TRBJ2-1
TGTGTCAGCAGCTATTGGACAGTTAACACGGATGCTTTCTTT CVSSYWTVNTDAFF TRBV5-6 . . TRBJ1-1
TGTGCCAGCGCGCAGGACGGGACAGTCTATGGCTACACCTTC CASAQDGTVYGYTF TRBV6-5 TRBD1 . TRBJ1-2
TGTGCCAGCAGTCTTCTCGATGAGCAGTTCTTC CASSLLDEQFF TRBV12-3/TRBV12-4 . . TRBJ2-1
TGTGCCAGCTCACCAGGGGGCAGGGGCTTTGGGGCCAACGTCCTGACTTTC CASSPGGRGFGANVLTF TRBV18 . . TRBJ2-6
TGTGCCAGCAGCCCACTTGGAGTCTCCACCTACGCGCAGTACTTC CASSPLGVSTYAQYF TRBV11-3 . few TRBJ2-7
TGTGCCAGCAGCGGAGGGGTCACCGGGGAGCTGTTTTTT CASSGGVTGELFF TRBV11-1 . few TRBJ2-2
TGTGCAAGCAGTACCGGTGGGAGCGGCGAGCAGTACTTC CASSTGGSGEQYF TRBV6-2/TRBV6-3 . . TRBJ2-7
TGTGCCATCAGCCTAGTACAGGGGATAGCTTTCTTT CAISLVQGIAFF TRBV11-2 TRBD1 . TRBJ1-1
TGTGCCAGCAGGCCCCCCGGTGCCAGGGCGAACACTGAAGCTTTCTTT CASRPPGARANTEAFF TRBV6-5 . . TRBJ1-1
TGTGCCAGTAGTATAGGCATCGTTGACACCCAAGCCTACGAGCAGTACTTC CASSIGIVDTQAYEQYF TRBV19 . . TRBJ2-7
TGTGCTAGTAGCGGGAGTGGCGATGAGCAGTTCTTC CASSGSGDEQFF TRBV2 TRBD2 many TRBJ2-1
TGCAGCGATGACGGCTACACCTTC CSDDGYTF TRBV29-1 . . TRBJ1-2
TGCAGTGCTAGTGATCGAACAGCGGATGAGCCCCAACATTTT CSASDRTADEPQHF TRBV20-1 . . TRBJ1-5
TGCGCCAGCAGCCATGGTACTCAAGACTTCACAGATGCGCAGTATTTT CASSHGTQDFTDAQYF TRBV4-1 . . TRBJ2-3
TGCAGTGCTAGAGATCGGGGGGGACTTGGGCCTAAAGCTTTCTTT CSARDRGGLGPKAFF TRBV20-1 . . TRBJ1-1
TGTGCCAGCAGCATCGGACAGGGCAACACTGAAGCTTTCTTT CASSIGQGNTEAFF TRBV6-6 TRBD1 few TRBJ1-1
TGTGCCAGCAGCTTCTTTAGCCTAGCGTTATACGGGCAGTACTTC CASSFFSLALYGQYF TRBV11-2 . once TRBJ2-7
TGTGCCAGCAGCTTACAGGGGTCCAACACTGAAGCTTTCTTT CASSLQGSNTEAFF TRBV7-9 . once TRBJ1-1
TGTGCCAGCAGCAGCAACAGGGGAACCTACGAGCAGTACTTC CASSSNRGTYEQYF TRBV5-5 TRBD1 . TRBJ2-7
TGTGCCAGCAGCTTAGCCCCGCCGGCGGGAAGCTCCTACAATGAGCAGTTCTTC CASSLAPPAGSSYNEQFF TRBV11-1 . . TRBJ2-1
TGTGCCAGCAATCAAAGAACAGGGGTCTATGGTTACACCTTC CASNQRTGVYGYTF TRBV28 TRBD1 . TRBJ1-2
TGCGCCAGCAGCTCGCGACAGGGCCTAGCCAAAAACATTCAGTACTTC CASSSRQGLAKNIQYF TRBV5-1 TRBD1 . TRBJ2-4
TGTGCCATAGGTGACACCGGGGCGCTGTTTTTC CAIGDTGALFF TRBV6-6 . . TRBJ2-2
TGTGCCAGCAGCGCCCGGACTAGCGGGAGTTACGAGCAGTACTTC CASSARTSGSYEQYF TRBV11-2 TRBD2 . TRBJ2-7
TGCGCCAGCTGCTTGGTCAGGGAGGGCCACGAGCATTACTTC CASCLVREGHEHYF TRBV5-1 TRBD2 . TRBJ2-7
TGTGCCAGCAGCCCTCCCCCCGGAGGGCCCTCAGATACGCAGTATTTT CASSPPPGGPSDTQYF TRBV11-1 . . TRBJ2-3
TGTGCCAGCAGCTTTAGGGCTGAGTGGGTGAACACTGTAGCTTTCTTT CASSFRAEWVNTVAFF TRBV5-8 . . TRBJ1-1
TGCACTGCTAGAGACCTGGACAGGGGGATTCGGAAAGCCCAAAACATTCAGTACTTC CTARDLDRGIRKAQNIQYF TRBV20-1 TRBD1 . TRBJ2-4
TGTGCCAGCAGTTACTCGTTCGCGTGGGACTATGGCCACACCTTC CASSYSFAWDYGHTF TRBV6-2/TRBV6-3 . . TRBJ1-2
TGCAGCGTTGAGGGGGGTTACGGCACAGATACGCAGTATTTT CSVEGGYGTDTQYF TRBV29-1 . few TRBJ2-3
TGCAGTGCCAGTCGCCCCGGGCTAGCGGGAGGGCCGAGTAGCACAGGTACGCAGTATTTT CSASRPGLAGGPSSTGTQYF TRBV20-1 TRBD2 . TRBJ2-3